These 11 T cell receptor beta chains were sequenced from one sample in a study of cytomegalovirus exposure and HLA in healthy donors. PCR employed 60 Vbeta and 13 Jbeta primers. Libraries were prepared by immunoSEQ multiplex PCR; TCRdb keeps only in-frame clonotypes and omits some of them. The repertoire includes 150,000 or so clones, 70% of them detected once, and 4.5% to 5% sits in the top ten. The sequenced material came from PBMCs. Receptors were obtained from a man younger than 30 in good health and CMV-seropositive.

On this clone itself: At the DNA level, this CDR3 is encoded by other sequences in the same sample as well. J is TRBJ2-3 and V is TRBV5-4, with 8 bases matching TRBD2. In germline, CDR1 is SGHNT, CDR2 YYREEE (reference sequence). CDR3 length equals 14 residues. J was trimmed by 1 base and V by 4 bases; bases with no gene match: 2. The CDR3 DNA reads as TGTGCCAGCAGCCTTAGCGGGGGCACAGATACGCAGTATTTT. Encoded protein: CASSLSGGTDTQYF.

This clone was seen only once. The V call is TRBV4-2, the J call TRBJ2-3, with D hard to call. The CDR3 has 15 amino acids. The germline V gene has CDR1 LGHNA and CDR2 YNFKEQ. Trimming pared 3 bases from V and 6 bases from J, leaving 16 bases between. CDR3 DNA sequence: TGTGCCAGCAGCCAGGGTACTTTTCAGGTGGATACGCAGTATTTT. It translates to CASSQGTFQVDTQYF.

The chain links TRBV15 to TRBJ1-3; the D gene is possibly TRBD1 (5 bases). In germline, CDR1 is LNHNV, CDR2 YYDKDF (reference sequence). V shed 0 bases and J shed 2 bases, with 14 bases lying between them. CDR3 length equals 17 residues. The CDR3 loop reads CATSRDRGLSAGNTIYF. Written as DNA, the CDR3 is TGTGCCACCAGCAGAGATCGGGGGTTAAGCGCTGGAAACACCATATATTTT.

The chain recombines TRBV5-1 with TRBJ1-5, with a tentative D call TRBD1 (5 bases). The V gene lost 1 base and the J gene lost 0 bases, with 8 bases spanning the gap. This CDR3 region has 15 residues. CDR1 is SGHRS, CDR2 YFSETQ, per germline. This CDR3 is CASSLIGASNQPQHF. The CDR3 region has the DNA TGCGCCAGCAGCTTGATAGGGGCTAGCAATCAGCCCCAGCATTTT.

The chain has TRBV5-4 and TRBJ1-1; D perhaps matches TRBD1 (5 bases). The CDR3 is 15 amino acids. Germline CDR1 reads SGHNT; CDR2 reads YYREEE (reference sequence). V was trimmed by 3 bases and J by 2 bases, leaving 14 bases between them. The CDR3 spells CASSSAGGRNTEAFF. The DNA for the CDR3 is TGTGCCAGCAGCTCGGCCGGGGGGAGAAACACTGAAGCTTTCTTT.

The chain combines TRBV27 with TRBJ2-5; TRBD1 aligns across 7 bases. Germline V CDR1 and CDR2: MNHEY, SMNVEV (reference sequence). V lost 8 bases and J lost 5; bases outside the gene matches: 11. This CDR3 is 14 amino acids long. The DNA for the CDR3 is TGTGCCAGCCACCACAGGGGCCTTGGGGAGACCCAGTACTTC. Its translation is CASHHRGLGETQYF.

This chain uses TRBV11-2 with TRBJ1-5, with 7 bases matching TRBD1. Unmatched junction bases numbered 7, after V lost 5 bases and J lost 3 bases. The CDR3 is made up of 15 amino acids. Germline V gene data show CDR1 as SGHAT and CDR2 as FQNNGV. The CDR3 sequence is CASSQGQRPNQPQHF. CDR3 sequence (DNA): TGTGCCAGCAGCCAGGGACAGAGACCCAATCAGCCCCAGCATTTT. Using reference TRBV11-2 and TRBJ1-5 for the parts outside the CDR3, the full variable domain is EAGVAQSPRYKIIEKRQSVAFWCNPISGHATLYWYQQILGQGPKLLIQFQNNGVVDDSQLPKDRFSAERLKGVDSTLKIQPAKLEDSAVYLCASSQGQRPNQPQHFGDGTRLSIL.

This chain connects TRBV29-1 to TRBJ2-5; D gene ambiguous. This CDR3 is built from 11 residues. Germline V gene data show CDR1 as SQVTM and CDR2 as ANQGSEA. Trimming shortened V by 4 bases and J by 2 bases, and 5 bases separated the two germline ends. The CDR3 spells CSVVNQETQYF. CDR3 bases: TGCAGCGTTGTTAATCAAGAGACCCAGTACTTC.

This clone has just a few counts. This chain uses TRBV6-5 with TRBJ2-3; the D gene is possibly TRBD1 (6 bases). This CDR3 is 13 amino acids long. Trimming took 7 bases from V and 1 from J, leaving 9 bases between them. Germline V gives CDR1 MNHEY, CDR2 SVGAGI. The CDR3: CASNRQGTDTQYF. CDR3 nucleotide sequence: TGTGCCAGCAACAGACAGGGCACAGATACGCAGTATTTT.

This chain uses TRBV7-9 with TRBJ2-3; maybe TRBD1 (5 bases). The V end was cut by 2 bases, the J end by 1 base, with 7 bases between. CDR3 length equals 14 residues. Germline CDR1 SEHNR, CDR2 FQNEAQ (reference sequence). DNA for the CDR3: TGTGCCAGCAGCTTACCGACAGGCACAGATACGCAGTATTTT. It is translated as CASSLPTGTDTQYF.

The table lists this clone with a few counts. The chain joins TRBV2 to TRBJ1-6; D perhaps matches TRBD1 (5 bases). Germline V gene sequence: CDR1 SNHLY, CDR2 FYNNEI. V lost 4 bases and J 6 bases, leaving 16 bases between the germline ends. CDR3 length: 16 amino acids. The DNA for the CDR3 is TGTGCCAGCAGTGCCCATAGGACGGGGGGTAATTCACCCCTCCACTTT. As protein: CASSAHRTGGNSPLHF.